Described below is a single TCR beta chain sequence and its context. This entry belongs to a study of cytotoxic CD8 clonotypes in ibrutinib-treated CLL. The protocol was immunoSEQ multiplex PCR, while the TCRdb copy is restricted to in-frame clones and leaves out a portion. The data show about 17,000 clones, approximately 60% seen once. The TCR sequence derives from a human donor with chronic lymphocytic leukemia. The sequencing used PBMCs, collected after 12 months of ibrutinib treatment.

Here the CDR3 reads CASSVDAGADEQYF. The CDR3 coding sequence is TGTGCCAGCAGCGTAGATGCCGGGGCCGACGAGCAGTACTTC. The rearrangement links TRBV9 to TRBJ2-7; D possibly uses TRBD1 or TRBD2 (5 bases each). Per germline, CDR1 SGDLS and CDR2 YYNGEE. The V and J ends lost 0 bases and 5 bases respectively, with 12 bases between them. The CDR3 consists of 14 residues.